This TCR beta chain was identified in a study of T cell responses to AZD1222 COVID-19 vaccine. Study-level findings and limits: Repertoires were collected only later (after the peak T cell response had occurred). Unmutated regions of variants are reportedly targeted by nearly half of spike-specific TCRs. Females outnumbered males among donors, who were mostly white British; clonal diversity was possibly underestimated.

Details on this clone: The antigen is unknown.

Generated by immunoSEQ multiplex PCR, the TCRdb table keeps only in-frame clones and is missing some. Here the sample spans some 120,000 clones, around 94% being singletons. Trimming removed 3 bases from V and 6 bases from J, with 9 bases in between. The CDR3 is made up of 13 amino acids. Germline V gives CDR1 SGHTA, CDR2 FQGTGA. The chain links TRBV7-3 to TRBJ2-1; the D is unclear. The sequence came from an adult in good health. The sample consisted of peripheral blood, taken on day 0 of AZD1222 vaccination. The CDR3 DNA follows: TGTGCCAGCAGCTTGGGCCGTACCAATGAGCAGTTCTTC. Its translation is CASSLGRTNEQFF.